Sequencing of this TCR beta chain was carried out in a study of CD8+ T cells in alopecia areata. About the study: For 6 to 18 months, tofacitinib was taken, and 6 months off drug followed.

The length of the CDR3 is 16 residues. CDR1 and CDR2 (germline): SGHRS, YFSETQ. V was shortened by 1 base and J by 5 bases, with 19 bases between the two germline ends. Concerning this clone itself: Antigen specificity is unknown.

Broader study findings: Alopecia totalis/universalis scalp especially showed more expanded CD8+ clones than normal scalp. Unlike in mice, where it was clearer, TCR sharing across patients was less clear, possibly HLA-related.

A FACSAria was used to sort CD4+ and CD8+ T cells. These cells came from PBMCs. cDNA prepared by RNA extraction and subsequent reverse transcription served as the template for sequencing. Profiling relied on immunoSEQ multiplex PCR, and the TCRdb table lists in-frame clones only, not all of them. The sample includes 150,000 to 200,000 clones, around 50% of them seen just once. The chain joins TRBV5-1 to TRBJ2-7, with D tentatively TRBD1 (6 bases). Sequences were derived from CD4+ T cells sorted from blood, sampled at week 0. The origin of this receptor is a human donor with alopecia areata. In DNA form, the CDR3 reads TGCGCCAGCAGCTTGATACAGGGCGTAAAAGGGAACGAGCAGTACTTC. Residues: CASSLIQGVKGNEQYF.